The clone carrying this T cell receptor (beta chain) has more than one count but fewer than ten. This table comes from immunoSEQ multiplex PCR, and its TCRdb copy is limited to in-frame clones, with some not included. The sample records around 68,000 clones, 75% to 85% being singletons. Trimming stripped 3 bases from V and 0 bases from J, with 14 bases between. CDR3 length equals 17 residues. Germline CDR1 KGHSH, CDR2 LQKENI. The source of the sample is a study of control samples from healthy donors and cancer patients. The sample taken for sequencing was blood. This chain links TRBV18 with TRBJ1-4, with TRBD1 as a possible D gene (6 bases). This clonotype was obtained from a man aged 55-75 years in good health. The CDR3 DNA sequence: TGTGCCAGCTCACCCTACTCCAGGGGCACAACTAATGAAAAACTGTTTTTT. Its protein is CASSPYSRGTTNEKLFF.